This T cell receptor beta chain is from a study of cytomegalovirus exposure and HLA in healthy donors. Notes on the study in general: In a later analysis, HLA-C alleles had the fewest associated TCRs, DRB1 alleles the most. Productive rates of about 87% or about 30% were seen for most TCR beta V segments in an earlier analysis. When a later analysis was performed, an Asian-associated ancestry cluster reportedly had fewer N-insertions than the roughly 670-donor mean.

This clone was detected only a few times. Its antigen is unknown. A multiplex PCR was run with 60 Vbeta primers and 13 Jbeta primers. Assay: immunoSEQ multiplex PCR; the TCRdb copy retains only in-frame clones and omits some. The profile covers about 200,000 clones, with about 70% appearing a single time and 2.6% taken by the ten largest. The CDR3 spans 14 residues. Germline V gene sequence: CDR1 WNHNN, CDR2 SYGVQD (reference sequence). V was clipped by 6 bases and J by 7 bases, with 18 bases between them. The sequence came from a man between 35 and 55 years old in good health and CMV-seropositive. The sequenced material came from PBMCs. The chain couples TRBV10-1 to TRBJ1-2; no clear D. The CDR3 DNA reads as TGCGCCAGCAGCCAGAGCGGGAACACGAGTGGCTACACCTTC. This gives the protein CASSQSGNTSGYTF.